The 12 T cell receptor beta chains below all came from one sample that was sequenced in a study of blood T cell repertoires in COVID-19. Assay used: immunoSEQ multiplex PCR; TCRdb lists only in-frame clones, some missing. The sample gives roughly 68,000 clones, approximately 80% of which show up once; approximately 4% is in the top ten. Sequenced: PBMCs or T cells enriched from blood (not recorded which). These receptors came from a woman in her 40s with acute COVID-19.

The chain joins TRBV5-1 to TRBJ1-3, with TRBD1 identical over 10 bases. The germline V gene has CDR1 SGHRS and CDR2 YFSETQ. CDR3 length: 16 residues. V shed 0 bases, J shed 4 bases, and the junction held 4 bases outside the gene matches. CDR3 sequence reads: CASSLVTGGKGNTIYF. The DNA of the CDR3 is TGCGCCAGCAGCTTGGTGACAGGGGGCAAAGGAAACACCATATATTTT.

This sequence joins TRBV3-1 (or the pseudogene TRBV3-2) and TRBJ1-2, with a tentative D call TRBD1 (6 bases). This CDR3 region has 14 residues. The V gene lost 4 bases and the J gene lost 4 bases, with 13 bases spanning the gap. Germline CDR1 and CDR2: LGHDT and YNNKEL (reference sequence). The CDR3 DNA is TGTGCCAGCAGCCCGGCGGGGGGCGGCTATGGCTACACCTTC. Its translation: CASSPAGGGYGYTF.

The rearrangement links TRBV28 to TRBJ1-5; 8 bases agree with TRBD1. Trimming at V came to 6 bases and at J to 5 bases, leaving 9 bases not matched to a gene. Germline CDR1 MDHEN, CDR2 SYDVKM. CDR3 size: 15 residues. The CDR3 DNA sequence: TGTGCCAGCAGACCCCGATTGGACAGGGATCAGCCCCAGCATTTT. It translates to CASRPRLDRDQPQHF.

V usage is TRBV9 and J usage is TRBJ2-2, with 10 bases identical to TRBD2. The J segment lost 4 bases and the V segment lost 4 bases, leaving 10 bases of the junction unmatched. Germline V gene sequence: CDR1 SGDLS, CDR2 YYNGEE. CDR3 length: 17 amino acids. The DNA of the CDR3 is TGTGCCAGCAGCCCCCGTCCTAGCGGGAGTGGCACCGGGGAGCTGTTTTTT. Its protein product is CASSPRPSGSGTGELFF.

Only a few counts were recorded for this clone. The gene calls are TRBV19 and TRBJ1-1; TRBD1 matches 7 bases. The CDR3 is 14 amino acids. Trimming removed 5 bases from V and 8 bases from J; junction bases left unmatched: 11. The germline CDR1 and CDR2 sequences are LNHDA and SQIVND (reference sequence). The CDR3 bases are TGTGCCAGTAGTTTTGGGACAGACCCGAGAGAAGCTTTCTTT. Its protein product is CASSFGTDPREAFF.

The chain links TRBV10-1 to TRBJ2-5; 9 bases agree with TRBD1. The CDR3 has 15 amino acids. With 3 bases clipped from V and 1 base from J, the junction kept 3 bases outside the gene matches. Germline assignment: CDR1 WNHNN and CDR2 SYGVQD (reference sequence). CDR3 nucleotide sequence: TGCGCCAGCAGTGAAGAGGGACAGGGCCAAGAGACCCAGTACTTC. Encoded protein: CASSEEGQGQETQYF.

This chain links TRBV29-1 with TRBJ1-4; 7 nucleotides align to TRBD1. Germline CDR1 and CDR2: SQVTM and ANQGSEA. The ends lost 6 bases at V and 3 bases at J; junction bases unmatched: 4. The CDR3 spans 13 residues. CDR3 coding DNA: TGCAGCGTACGACAGGGCCCTAATGAAAAACTGTTTTTT. Its translation: CSVRQGPNEKLFF. The full variable domain, rest sourced from reference TRBV29-1 and TRBJ1-4, is SAVISQKPSRDICQRGTSLTIQCQVDSQVTMMFWYRQQPGQSLTLIATANQGSEATYESGFVIDKFPISRPNLTFSTLTVSNMSPEDSSIYLCSVRQGPNEKLFFGSGTQLSVL.

This chain joins TRBV6-1 and TRBJ1-5; D may be TRBD1 (6 bases). Trimming shortened V by 0 bases and J by 5 bases, and 11 bases separated the two germline ends. Germline lookup yields CDR1 MNHNS and CDR2 SASEGT. The CDR3 totals 15 residues. CDR3 amino acids: CASSEAQGFYQPQHF. CDR3 nucleotide sequence: TGTGCCAGCAGTGAAGCGCAGGGGTTCTATCAGCCCCAGCATTTT.

The chain recombines TRBV24-1 with TRBJ2-3; perhaps TRBD2 as D (7 bases). The CDR3 spans 19 residues. Deletions cut 4 bases from V and 3 bases from J, with 25 bases between. The germline V gene encodes CDR1 KGHDR and CDR2 SFDVKD. The CDR3, as DNA: TGTGCCACCAGTGAGCCCTCTCCGGGACAAAGGGGGGGGACAGATACGCAGTATTTT. Its translation is CATSEPSPGQRGGTDTQYF.

J is TRBJ2-4 and V is TRBV7-9, with D perhaps TRBD1 (6 bases). The V and J ends lost 4 bases and 0 bases respectively, with 16 bases between them. Germline V gene lookup returns CDR1 SEHNR and CDR2 FQNEAQ (reference sequence). This CDR3 spans 17 amino acids. Here the CDR3 DNA reads TGTGCCAGCAGCTCCCGGGACACATCCCTAGCCAAAAACATTCAGTACTTC. Its translation: CASSSRDTSLAKNIQYF.

The chain recombines TRBV27 with TRBJ1-2; the D gene is possibly TRBD1 (5 bases). Germline assignment: CDR1 MNHEY and CDR2 SMNVEV (reference sequence). V dropped 3 bases and J dropped 0 bases, with 11 bases sitting between them. The CDR3 sequence is 15 residues long. The CDR3 is CASSFGTGANYGYTF. In DNA form, the CDR3 reads TGTGCCAGCAGTTTTGGGACGGGAGCTAACTATGGCTACACCTTC.

The J gene is TRBJ1-5, the V gene TRBV6-5; 8 bases are shared with TRBD1. With V trimmed by 6 bases and J by 1 base, 2 bases remained unmatched. This CDR3 spans 14 amino acids. Germline V gives CDR1 MNHEY, CDR2 SVGAGI. This CDR3 is CASRDRASNQPQHF. As DNA, the CDR3 is TGTGCCAGCAGGGACAGGGCCAGCAATCAGCCCCAGCATTTT.